The sequence of this T cell receptor (beta chain) was determined in a study of blood T cell repertoires in COVID-19. Study background: The United States, Italy and Spain provided the acute and convalescent COVID-19 samples. Sample material is recorded as cDNA or gDNA derived from T cells, B-cell-depleted T cells, or PBMCs.

V gave up 3 bases and J gave up 9 bases; unmatched junction bases: 10. CDR1 and CDR2 from the germline V gene are SGHRS and YFSETQ. There are 14 residues in the CDR3. This clone was observed a single time. Per the authors' pipeline: It was from reference gene primer amplification that nucleated cell counts were estimated. Method: immunoSEQ multiplex PCR; TCRdb's copy keeps in-frame clones and lacks some. V, J and clone size reflect that table, while D and trimming were determined from the DNA. Altogether around 500,000 clones are present, roughly 85% being singletons, with the ten largest covering approximately 3.4%.

The receptor was derived from a human donor in a cohort sampled during active COVID-19. V is TRBV5-1 and J is TRBJ2-3, with TRBD1 identical over 7 bases. The sequenced material came from peripheral blood. The CDR3 nucleotides read TGCGCCAGCAGCTCCACAGGGGATACGGACACGCAGTATTTT. As protein: CASSSTGDTDTQYF. Looking up the rest from reference TRBV5-1 and TRBJ2-3 gives the full variable domain: KAGVTQTPRYLIKTRGQQVTLSCSPISGHRSVSWYQQTPGQGLQFLFEYFSETQRNKGNFPGRFSGRQFSNSRSEMNVSTLELGDSALYLCASSSTGDTDTQYFGPGTRLTVL.